This T cell receptor (beta chain) was documented in a study of OX40 agonist ivuxolimab in advanced cancers. Study-wide context: Hepatocellular carcinoma, melanoma, renal cell or head and neck cancer was diagnosed in the dose-escalation patients. Study-wide results and limits: Both blood CD4+ and CD8+ T cells showed clonal growth by week 6 at 0.1 to 3.0 mg/kg. On average, a greater number of expanded clones characterised CD8+ T cells relative to CD4+.

Sampling times: baseline, cycle 4 day 1, cycle 7 day 1. Clones were read by immunoSEQ multiplex PCR, and TCRdb kept only the in-frame ones, dropping some. The sample holds tens of thousands of clones; 85% to 90% are singletons and the top ten take 0.4% to 0.65%. Germline values: CDR1 SGHNT, CDR2 YENEEA. The CDR3 spans 16 residues. V was cut by 5 bases and J by 3 bases, with 19 bases left in between. Concerning this clone itself: Its antigen is unidentified.

The chain has TRBV11-3 and TRBJ1-1, with D uncertain. Sequenced here: CD4+ or CD8+ T cells sorted from blood, sampled in a trial of the OX40 agonist ivuxolimab. The receptor was derived from an adult with an advanced solid tumor such as melanoma, head and neck, liver or kidney cancer. The chain's CDR3 is CASSHAGLGGDTEAFF. CDR3 nucleotide sequence: TGTGCCAGCAGCCACGCTGGGCTGGGTGGGGACACTGAAGCTTTCTTT. Looking up the rest from reference TRBV11-3 and TRBJ1-1 gives the full variable domain: EAGVVQSPRYKIIEKKQPVAFWCNPISGHNTLYWYLQNLGQGPELLIRYENEEAVDDSQLPKDRFSAERLKGVDSTLKIQPAELGDSAVYLCASSHAGLGGDTEAFFGQGTRLTVV.